The text below deals with one T cell receptor (beta chain). Its target is not known. Unique molecular identifiers tagged the TCRbeta library. Each CDR3 protein gets one entry after TCRdb re-called the PCR reads with MiXCR. The profile shows around 800,000 distinct CDR3 sequences, around 17% of them singletons. This specimen belongs to a study of T-cell reconstitution after alpha-beta-depleted transplantation in children. Study-level results: Newly made T cells mostly supplied T-cell counts and diversity one year after transplant. In some patients, recipient T cells and intrathymic progenitors surviving conditioning explained high day-60 diversity. At around two months after transplant, the alpha-beta T cells were reportedly derived from several hundred expanded clones that came from non-depleted graft cells.

V shed 4 bases and J shed 2 bases, with 14 bases lying between them. The CDR3 is 15 residues long. Germline lookup yields CDR1 SGHRS and CDR2 YFSETQ. This clonotype was obtained from a male patient aged 10 to 17 who had a stem cell transplant for acute lymphoblastic leukemia, so the T cells may come from the graft donor. The chain is built from TRBV5-1 and TRBJ2-3, with a weak D call TRBD1 (5 bases). The source was PBMCs, mostly from graft donor cells, collected 360 days after TCRalphabeta/CD19-depleted stem cell transplant. CDR3 nucleotide sequence: TGCGCCAGCAGCCCCCTGACAGACAACACAGATACGCAGTATTTT. It specifies CASSPLTDNTDTQYF.